This T cell receptor beta chain was sequenced in a study of CD8 T cells in Susac syndrome. For the study at large: The sequenced Susac syndrome patients included about six who had clinically active disease and eight who were in remission.

Reverse transcription of roughly 0.5 to 1 ug RNA was carried out with random hexamers. TCRdb itself ran the immunoSEQ multiplex PCR reads through MiXCR, one entry per CDR3 protein. The repertoire holds about 100,000 distinct CDR3 sequences, 95% seen once, with 0.25% to 0.35% in the top ten. V lost 2 bases to trimming and J lost 0 bases; unmatched junction nucleotides: 12. Germline V lookup: CDR1 ENHRY, CDR2 SYGVKD. The CDR3 runs 18 residues. The sequencing input was CD8+ T cells from PBMCs. The chain joins TRBV10-3 to TRBJ2-5, with 7 bases that match TRBD2. The clonotype was recovered from a human donor with Susac syndrome. The CDR3 region has the DNA TGTGCCATCAGTGAGATCGTTGGGAGGGGAGGAGACCAAGAGACCCAGTACTTC. It yields the protein CAISEIVGRGGDQETQYF.